Following are 16 T cell receptor beta chains from one sample sequenced in a study of T cell repertoires in cytomegalovirus infection. TCRdb passed the reads through MiXCR, listing each CDR3 protein once. The table includes about 7,900 distinct CDR3 sequences, about half detected once. No antigens are known for them. Sequencing was performed on PBMCs, sequenced either directly or after in vitro stimulation (not recorded which). All receptors derive from a human donor in good health (CMV status not recorded). Some clones in this sample may be carry-over from other donors' samples.

The genes are TRBV19 and TRBJ1-1, with 7 bases fitting TRBD1. Germline CDR1 and CDR2: LNHDA and SQIVND (reference sequence). J gave up 2 bases and V 6 bases, and 9 bases lay outside the gene matches. There are 15 residues in the CDR3. The CDR3 reads CASSSSGTDNTEAFF. The CDR3 DNA is TGTGCCAGTAGCTCCTCGGGGACAGATAACACTGAAGCTTTCTTT.

The chain links TRBV20-1 to TRBJ2-3; TRBD1 matches 7 bases. The CDR3 sequence is 18 residues long. Germline assignment: CDR1 DFQATT and CDR2 SNEGSKA (reference sequence). In nucleotides, the CDR3 is TGCCCTGCTAGGCGACTCCCATCGACAGGGAGCACACAGGATACGCAGTATTTT. This gives the protein CPARRLPSTGSTQDTQYF.

The genes are TRBV27 and TRBJ2-3; either TRBD1 or TRBD2 may fit D (5 bases each). This CDR3 is built from 13 residues. Germline V gene lookup returns CDR1 MNHEY and CDR2 SMNVEV (reference sequence). CDR3 bases: TGTCACAGCAGTTCGGGGCCCGGGGAGACGCAGTATTTT. This codes for CHSSSGPGETQYF.

As concerns this clonotype: The CDR3 ends on some other residue instead of the conserved phenylalanine or tryptophan, so this is likely a read error. This chain connects TRBV7-6 to TRBJ2-7; 7 bases fit TRBD1. The CDR3 runs to 16 residues. Germline V gene lookup returns CDR1 SGHVS and CDR2 FNYEAQ. The CDR3: CASRLGPQGISSEQYC. The CDR3 DNA reads TGTGCCAGCCGCTTAGGACCACAGGGGATCTCCTCCGAGCAGTACTGC.

The chain has TRBV23-1 and TRBJ2-3, with D possibly being TRBD1 (5 bases). TRBV23-1 is placed among ORFs of uncertain function. The V end lost 7 bases, the J end lost 8 bases, and 25 bases lay between the germline ends. The CDR3 extends over 16 amino acids. The CDR3 here is CASIQVPGQFLGTQYF. Here the CDR3 DNA reads TGCGCCAGCATACAAGTCCCAGGACAATTCCTCGGTACGCAGTATTTT.

The rearrangement uses TRBV19 and TRBJ2-2, with D hard to call. The CDR3 runs 14 residues. V gave up 6 bases and J gave up 6 bases, with 14 bases separating them. The germline gives CDR1 LNHDA, CDR2 SQIVND (reference sequence). CDR3 nucleotides: TGTGCCAGTAGATCGGGTGCGTGGGCCGGGGAGCTGTTTTTT. The encoded protein is CASRSGAWAGELFF.

The chain recombines TRBV10-3 with TRBJ1-5, with D unresolved. V dropped 6 bases and J dropped 3 bases, with 15 bases sitting between them. The CDR3 contains 15 residues. From germline, CDR1 is ENHRY and CDR2 SYGVKD. CDR3 sequence: CAIRERLENNQPQHF. The CDR3 DNA reads TGTGCCATCAGAGAACGACTGGAGAACAATCAGCCCCAGCATTTT.

A remark on this clonotype: Because the CDR3 is missing its conserved closing phenylalanine or tryptophan, this is likely a read error. Because the CDR3's place on the DNA is in doubt, the DNA is left out and the CDR3 is given as listed by TCRdb. This rearrangement joins TRBV7-2 to TRBJ1-2; TRBD1, the table's D call, was not compared with the DNA. Germline assignment: CDR1 SGHTA and CDR2 FQGNSA. Counting both end residues, the CDR3 totals 19 amino acids. CDR3 region: CARSLGDVTPTGVGSGSTV.

Worth noting for this clonotype: It may be a read error: a sequence one base away is much more abundant. The J gene is TRBJ1-2, the V gene TRBV7-6, with D hard to call. There are 16 residues in the CDR3. CDR1 and CDR2 from the germline V gene are SGHVS and FNYEAQ. CDR3 coding DNA: TGTGCCCGCAGCTCCATAAAAACGACGGGAAAGTATGGCTACACCTTC. This codes for CARSSIKTTGKYGYTF. The full variable domain, its missing parts supplied by reference TRBV7-6 and TRBJ1-2, is GAGVSQSPRYKVTKRGQDVALRCDPISGHVSLYWYRQALGQGPEFLTYFNYEAQQDKSGLPNDRFSAERPEGSISTLTIQRTEQRDSAMYRCARSSIKTTGKYGYTFGSGTRLTVV.

The sample holds many counts of this clonotype. This chain uses TRBV29-1 with TRBJ2-1; 9 positions agree with TRBD2. There are 13 residues in the CDR3. V lost 4 bases to trimming and J lost 9 bases; unmatched junction nucleotides: 7. Germline lookup yields CDR1 SQVTM and CDR2 ANQGSEA. CDR3 sequence: CSVVVAGEREQFF. CDR3 sequence (DNA): TGCAGCGTTGTGGTAGCGGGAGAGCGTGAGCAGTTCTTC.

Remarks on this clonotype: It may be a read error: a sequence one base away is much more abundant. The rearrangement uses TRBV24-1 and TRBJ1-2; 7 bases agree with TRBD1. This CDR3 is built from 12 residues. Germline CDR1 and CDR2: KGHDR and SFDVKD. Here the CDR3 reads CDTRLQGDGYTF. The CDR3 coding sequence is TGTGACACCCGGCTCCAGGGGGATGGCTACACCTTC.

The chain combines TRBV28 with TRBJ2-3; the D gene is possibly TRBD2 (6 bases). Germline-derived CDR1 and CDR2 are MDHEN and SYDVKM. Trimming removed 7 bases at V and 3 bases at J, with 17 bases between. The CDR3 is made up of 15 amino acids. Here the CDR3 reads CASTHGGIRTDTQYF. CDR3 in DNA: TGTGCCAGCACCCACGGCGGGATACGAACAGATACGCAGTATTTT.

This clonotype came up a few times. One end of the junction varies from germline; a read error may be responsible. The rearrangement uses TRBV12-3 or TRBV12-4 and TRBJ2-1; possibly TRBD2 for D (5 bases). The CDR3 is 20 amino acids. CDR3 DNA: TGTGCCAGCAGCTCCCTAAGCCTCCTTTGGGGAGAAAGGTCCTACCAGGAGCAGTTATTC. It translates to CASSSLSLLWGERSYQEQLF.

As for this clonotype: Lacking the conserved final phenylalanine or tryptophan, this CDR3 likely reflects a read error. The chain has TRBV12-3 or TRBV12-4 and TRBJ1-1; D not resolved. V lost 6 bases to trimming and J lost 4 bases, with 21 bases between them. This CDR3 is built from 16 residues. CDR3 protein: CASSLRVSQQCTEAFC. The CDR3 bases are TGTGCCAGCAGCCTAAGGGTTTCCCAACAGTGCACTGAAGCTTTCTGT.

Of note for this clonotype: The CDR3 carries no conserved terminal phenylalanine or tryptophan, so it likely arises from a read error. J is TRBJ1-5 and V is TRBV10-3; perhaps TRBD1 as D (6 bases). Germline CDR1 is ENHRY and CDR2 is SYGVKD. The CDR3 is made up of 20 amino acids. The CDR3 region has the DNA TGTGCCATCAGTGAGTCTGCCCAGGGGAGTGACGAGACTCGCAATCCGCCCCAGCATGTT. This encodes CAISESAQGSDETRNPPQHV.

The chain uses TRBV6-1 and TRBJ1-1; no clear D. Trimming stripped 7 bases from V and 1 base from J, with 10 bases between. Germline V CDR1 and CDR2: MNHNS, SASEGT. The CDR3 runs to 13 residues. The CDR3 DNA reads as TGTGCCAGCAATCAGCCCGGGAACACTGAAGCTTTCTTT. Amino acid sequence: CASNQPGNTEAFF.